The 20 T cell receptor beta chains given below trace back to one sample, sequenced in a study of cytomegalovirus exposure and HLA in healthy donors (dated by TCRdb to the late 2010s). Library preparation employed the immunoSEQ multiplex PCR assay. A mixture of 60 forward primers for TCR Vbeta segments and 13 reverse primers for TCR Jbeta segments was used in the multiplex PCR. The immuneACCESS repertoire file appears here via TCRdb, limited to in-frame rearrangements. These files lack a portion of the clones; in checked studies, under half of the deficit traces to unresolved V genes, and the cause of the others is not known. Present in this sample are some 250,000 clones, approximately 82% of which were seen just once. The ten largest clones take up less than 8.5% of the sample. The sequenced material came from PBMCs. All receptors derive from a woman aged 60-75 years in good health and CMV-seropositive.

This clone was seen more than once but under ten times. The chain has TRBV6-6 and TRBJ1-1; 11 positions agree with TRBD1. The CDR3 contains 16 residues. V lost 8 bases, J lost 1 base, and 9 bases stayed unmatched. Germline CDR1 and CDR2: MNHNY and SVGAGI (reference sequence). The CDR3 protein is CASSGTGGDRNTEAFF. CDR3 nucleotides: TGTGCCAGCTCAGGGACAGGGGGAGACCGGAACACTGAAGCTTTCTTT.

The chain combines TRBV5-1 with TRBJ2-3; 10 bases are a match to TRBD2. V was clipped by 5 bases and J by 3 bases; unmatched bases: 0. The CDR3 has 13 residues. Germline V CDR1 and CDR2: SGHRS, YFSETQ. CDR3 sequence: CASSSGRTDTQYF. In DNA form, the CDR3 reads TGCGCCAGCAGTAGCGGGAGGACAGATACGCAGTATTTT.

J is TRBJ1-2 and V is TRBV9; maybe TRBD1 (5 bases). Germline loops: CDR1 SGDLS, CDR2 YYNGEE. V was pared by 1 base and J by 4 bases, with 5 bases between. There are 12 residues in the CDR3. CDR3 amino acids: CASSVQGYGYTF. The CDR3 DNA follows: TGTGCCAGCAGCGTACAGGGCTATGGCTACACCTTC. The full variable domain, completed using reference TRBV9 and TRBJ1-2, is DSGVTQTPKHLITATGQRVTLRCSPRSGDLSVYWYQQSLDQGLQFLIQYYNGEERAKGNILERFSAQQFPDLHSELNLSSLELGDSALYFCASSVQGYGYTFGSGTRLTVV.

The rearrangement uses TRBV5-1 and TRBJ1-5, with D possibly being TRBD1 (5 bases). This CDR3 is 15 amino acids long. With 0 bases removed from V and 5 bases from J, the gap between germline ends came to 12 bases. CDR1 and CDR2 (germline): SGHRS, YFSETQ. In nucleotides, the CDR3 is TGCGCCAGCAGCTTGGGGACACCCGAGTATCAGCCCCAGCATTTT. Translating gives CASSLGTPEYQPQHF.

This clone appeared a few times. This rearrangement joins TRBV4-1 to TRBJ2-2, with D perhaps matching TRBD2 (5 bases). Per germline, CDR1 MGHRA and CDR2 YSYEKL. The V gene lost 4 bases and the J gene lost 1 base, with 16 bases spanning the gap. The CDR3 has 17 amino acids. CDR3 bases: TGCGCCAGCAGCCCAACACCGGGGAAGGGGAACACCGGGGAGCTGTTTTTT. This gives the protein CASSPTPGKGNTGELFF.

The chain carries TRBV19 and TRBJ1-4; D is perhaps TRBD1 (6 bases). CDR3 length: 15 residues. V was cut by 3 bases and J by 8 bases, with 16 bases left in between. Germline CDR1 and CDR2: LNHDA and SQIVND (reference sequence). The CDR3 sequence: CASSIYPAGVEKLFF. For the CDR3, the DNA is TGTGCCAGTAGTATTTACCCGGCAGGGGTGGAAAAACTGTTTTTT.

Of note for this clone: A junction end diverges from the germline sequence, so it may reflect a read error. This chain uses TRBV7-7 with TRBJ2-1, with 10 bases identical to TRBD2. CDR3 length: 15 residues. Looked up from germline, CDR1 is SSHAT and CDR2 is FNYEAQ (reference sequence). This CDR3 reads CASSSGTSAYNEQFF. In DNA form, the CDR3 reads TGTGCTAGCAGCTCCGGGACTAGCGCGTACAATGAGCAGTTCTTC.

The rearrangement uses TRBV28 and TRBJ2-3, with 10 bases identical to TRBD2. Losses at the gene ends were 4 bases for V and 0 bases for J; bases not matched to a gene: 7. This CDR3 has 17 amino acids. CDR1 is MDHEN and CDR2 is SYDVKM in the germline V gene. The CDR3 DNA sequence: TGTGCCAGCAGTTCGCCACTAGCGGGATCTAGCACAGATACGCAGTATTTT. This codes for CASSSPLAGSSTDTQYF.

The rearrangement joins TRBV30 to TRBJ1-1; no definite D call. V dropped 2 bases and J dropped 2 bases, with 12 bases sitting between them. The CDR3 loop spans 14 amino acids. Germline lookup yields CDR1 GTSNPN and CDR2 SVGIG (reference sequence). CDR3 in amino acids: CAWSSLDLNTEAFF. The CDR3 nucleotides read TGTGCCTGGAGTAGTCTAGACCTTAACACTGAAGCTTTCTTT. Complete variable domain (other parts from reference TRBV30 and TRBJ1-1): SQTIHQWPATLVQPVGSPLSLECTVEGTSNPNLYWYRQAAGRGLQLLFYSVGIGQISSEVPQNLSASRPQDRQFILSSKKLLLSDSGFYLCAWSSLDLNTEAFFGQGTRLTVV.

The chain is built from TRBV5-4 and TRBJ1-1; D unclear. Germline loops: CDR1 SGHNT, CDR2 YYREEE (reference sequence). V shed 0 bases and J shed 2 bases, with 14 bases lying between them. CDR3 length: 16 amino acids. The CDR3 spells CASSLERTTVNTEAFF. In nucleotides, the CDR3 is TGTGCCAGCAGCTTGGAGAGGACTACAGTTAACACTGAAGCTTTCTTT.

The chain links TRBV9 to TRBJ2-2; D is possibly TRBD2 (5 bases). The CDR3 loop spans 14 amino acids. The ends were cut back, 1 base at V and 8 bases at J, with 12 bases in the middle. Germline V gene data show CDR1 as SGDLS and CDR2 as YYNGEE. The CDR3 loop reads CASSVRTPEGELFF. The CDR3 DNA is TGTGCCAGCAGCGTAAGGACTCCCGAGGGGGAGCTGTTTTTT. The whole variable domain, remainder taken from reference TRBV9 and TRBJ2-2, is DSGVTQTPKHLITATGQRVTLRCSPRSGDLSVYWYQQSLDQGLQFLIQYYNGEERAKGNILERFSAQQFPDLHSELNLSSLELGDSALYFCASSVRTPEGELFFGEGSRLTVL.

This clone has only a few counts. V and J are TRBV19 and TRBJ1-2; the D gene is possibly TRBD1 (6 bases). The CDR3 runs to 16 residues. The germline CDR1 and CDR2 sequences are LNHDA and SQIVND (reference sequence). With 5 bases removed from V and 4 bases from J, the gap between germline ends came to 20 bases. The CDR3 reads CASSRTRDTPGYGYTF. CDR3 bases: TGTGCCAGTAGTCGAACCAGGGACACGCCGGGCTATGGCTACACCTTC.

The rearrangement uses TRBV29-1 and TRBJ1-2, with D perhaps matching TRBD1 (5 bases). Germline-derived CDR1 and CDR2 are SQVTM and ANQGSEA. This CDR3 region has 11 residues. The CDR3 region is CSGGEGLGYTF. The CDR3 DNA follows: TGCAGTGGTGGAGAGGGACTCGGCTACACCTTC.

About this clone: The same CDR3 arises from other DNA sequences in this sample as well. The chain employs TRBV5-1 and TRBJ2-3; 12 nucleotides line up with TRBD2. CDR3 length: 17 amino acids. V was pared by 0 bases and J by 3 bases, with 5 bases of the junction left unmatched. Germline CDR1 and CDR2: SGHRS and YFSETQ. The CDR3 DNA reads TGCGCCAGCAGCTTGGGACTAGCGGGAGTTAGGACAGATACGCAGTATTTT. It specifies CASSLGLAGVRTDTQYF.

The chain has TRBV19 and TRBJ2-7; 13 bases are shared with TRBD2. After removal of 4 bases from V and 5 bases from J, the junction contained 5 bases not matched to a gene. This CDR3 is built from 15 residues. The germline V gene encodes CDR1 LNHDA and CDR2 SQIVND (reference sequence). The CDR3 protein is CASSTGLAGRDEQYF. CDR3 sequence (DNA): TGTGCCAGTAGTACGGGACTAGCGGGGCGGGACGAGCAGTACTTC.

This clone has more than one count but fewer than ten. In DNA form, the CDR3 reads TGTGCCAGCAGCGTAGGGGGGCAAGCCAATCAGCCCCAGCATTTT. It yields the protein CASSVGGQANQPQHF. This chain joins TRBV9 and TRBJ1-5; a possible D gene is TRBD1 (6 bases). Germline V lookup: CDR1 SGDLS, CDR2 YYNGEE. V lost 0 bases and J lost 3, with 10 bases in between. The CDR3 runs 15 residues.

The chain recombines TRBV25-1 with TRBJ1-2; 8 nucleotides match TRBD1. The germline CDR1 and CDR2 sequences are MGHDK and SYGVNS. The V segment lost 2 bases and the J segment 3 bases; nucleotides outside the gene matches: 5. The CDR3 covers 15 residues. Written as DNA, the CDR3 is TGTGCCAGCAGTGAAGGGACAGGTCCTTACTATGGCTACACCTTC. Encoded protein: CASSEGTGPYYGYTF.

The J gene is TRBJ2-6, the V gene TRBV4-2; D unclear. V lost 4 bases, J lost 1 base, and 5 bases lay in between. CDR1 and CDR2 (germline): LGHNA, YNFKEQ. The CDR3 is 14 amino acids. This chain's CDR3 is CASSPTSGANVLTF. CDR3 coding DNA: TGTGCCAGCAGCCCCACATCTGGGGCCAACGTCCTGACTTTC.

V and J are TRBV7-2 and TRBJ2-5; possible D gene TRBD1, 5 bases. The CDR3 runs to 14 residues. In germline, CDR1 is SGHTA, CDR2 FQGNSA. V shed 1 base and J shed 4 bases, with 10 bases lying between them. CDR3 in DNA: TGTGCCAGCAGCTTAGGGGTAGGGGCAGAGACCCAGTACTTC. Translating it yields CASSLGVGAETQYF.

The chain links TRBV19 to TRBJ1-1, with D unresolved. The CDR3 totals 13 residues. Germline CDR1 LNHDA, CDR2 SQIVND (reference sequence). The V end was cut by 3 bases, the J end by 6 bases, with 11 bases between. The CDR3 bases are TGTGCCAGTAGTATTACGGGCGGGGCTGAAGCTTTCTTT. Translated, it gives CASSITGGAEAFF.